These 6 T cell receptor beta chains share one sample of origin, sequenced in a study of blood T cell repertoires in COVID-19 (dated by TCRdb to 2018 to 2020). Receptor libraries were prepared by the immunoSEQ multiplex PCR assay. Drawn from immuneACCESS, this table holds only the in-frame rearrangements with V and J called that TCRdb kept. Clones are partly lost; checked studies trace under half to an unresolved V gene and leave the rest unexplained. The sample table records about 70,000 clones; around 85% of these occur just once. The ten largest clones add up to roughly 4.6% of the sample. The sequenced sample consisted of peripheral blood. The receptors were sampled from an elderly man with acute or convalescent COVID-19.

The chain links TRBV5-1 to TRBJ2-3; 11 bases agree with TRBD2. Germline lookup yields CDR1 SGHRS and CDR2 YFSETQ. This CDR3 is built from 15 residues. The V and J ends lost 2 bases and 3 bases, in that order; junction bases with no gene match: 2. CDR3 nucleotides: TGCGCCAGCAGCTTAACTAGCGGGGGAACAGATACGCAGTATTTT. It codes for CASSLTSGGTDTQYF.

The chain combines TRBV2 with TRBJ1-2; 8 bases agree with TRBD1. The germline CDR1 and CDR2 sequences are SNHLY and FYNNEI. The CDR3 totals 15 residues. The ends lost 6 bases at V and 7 bases at J; junction bases unmatched: 13. The CDR3 sequence: CASSSHGQGAAGYTF. As DNA, the CDR3 is TGTGCCAGCAGCTCGCACGGGCAGGGGGCTGCTGGCTACACCTTC.

J is TRBJ2-2 and V is TRBV11-2; D gene ambiguous. Trimming removed 5 bases at V and 5 bases at J, with 6 bases between. CDR3 length: 12 residues. Germline-derived CDR1 and CDR2 are SGHAT and FQNNGV. The CDR3 nucleotides are TGTGCCAGCAGCCCATTGACCGGGGAGCTGTTTTTT. Residues: CASSPLTGELFF.

The chain combines TRBV11-2 with TRBJ2-3; D unresolved. V lost 1 base and J 2 bases, leaving 13 bases between the germline ends. The germline gives CDR1 SGHAT, CDR2 FQNNGV. The CDR3 totals 16 residues. CDR3 sequence reads: CASSLGTAVFTDTQYF. In DNA form, the CDR3 reads TGTGCCAGCAGCTTAGGTACAGCCGTATTCACAGATACGCAGTATTTT.

The chain combines TRBV27 with TRBJ2-3, with D perhaps TRBD1 (6 bases). The V end was cut by 5 bases, the J end by 2 bases, with 14 bases between. The CDR3 spans 15 residues. CDR1 and CDR2 from the germline V gene are MNHEY and SMNVEV (reference sequence). CDR3 sequence reads: CASSPGQIDTDTQYF. As DNA, the CDR3 is TGTGCCAGCAGTCCCGGACAGATTGACACAGATACGCAGTATTTT.

V gene TRBV12-3 or TRBV12-4 combines with J gene TRBJ2-7; D might be TRBD1 (5 bases). The CDR3 has 13 residues. V shed 6 bases and J shed 2 bases, with 11 bases lying between them. CDR3 coding DNA: TGTGCCAGCAGCACCGGACAAACCTACGAGCAGTACTTC. Amino acids: CASSTGQTYEQYF.